A single sample gave rise to the 29 T cell receptor beta chains below, sequenced in a study of cytomegalovirus exposure and HLA in healthy donors. Both 60 Vbeta primers and 13 Jbeta primers went into the PCR. Libraries were prepared by immunoSEQ multiplex PCR; TCRdb keeps only in-frame clonotypes and omits some of them. There are 95,000 to 150,000 clones in the sample; 78% occur only once, and approximately 3.5% lies in the top ten. Sequenced sample: PBMCs. The receptors come from a woman aged 25-40 years in good health and CMV-seropositive.

This rearrangement joins TRBV19 to TRBJ2-3, with D uncertain. The CDR3 is 17 amino acids. Germline assignment: CDR1 LNHDA and CDR2 SQIVND (reference sequence). Between the trimmed V and J ends, which lost 6 bases and 1 base, there was a span of 20 bases. The CDR3 is CASSIPVAAKGTDTQYF. In nucleotides, the CDR3 is TGTGCCAGTAGCATACCTGTAGCAGCAAAGGGCACAGATACGCAGTATTTT.

This clone has just a few counts. The CDR3 here is CASSQTGGAKNQPQHF. The CDR3 region has the DNA TGTGCCAGCAGCCAAACGGGGGGGGCGAAGAATCAGCCCCAGCATTTT. The chain joins TRBV5-6 to TRBJ1-5, with D perhaps TRBD1 (6 bases). The V gene lost 4 bases and the J gene lost 4 bases, with 18 bases spanning the gap. The CDR3 consists of 16 residues. Germline values: CDR1 SGHDT, CDR2 YYEEEE.

The V call is TRBV28, the J call TRBJ1-4, with 8 bases aligning to TRBD1. Per germline, CDR1 MDHEN and CDR2 SYDVKM. V was clipped by 5 bases and J by 7 bases; unmatched bases: 6. This CDR3 is built from 14 residues. CDR3 DNA sequence: TGTGCCAGCAGTCCTACCGACAGGGGTGAAAAACTGTTTTTT. Residues: CASSPTDRGEKLFF.

The genes are TRBV28 and TRBJ2-5, with 10 bases matching TRBD2. The CDR3 loop spans 16 amino acids. Germline-derived CDR1 and CDR2 are MDHEN and SYDVKM. The V gene end was trimmed by 1 base and the J gene end by 1 base; junction bases not matched to a gene: 3. The CDR3 coding sequence is TGTGCCAGCAGTTTATTTTTAGCGGGGGGCCAAGAGACCCAGTACTTC. As protein: CASSLFLAGGQETQYF.

In its sample, this clone was seen a few times. The rearrangement joins TRBV18 to TRBJ2-6; 10 bases agree with TRBD2. The CDR3 covers 18 residues. The trim removed 3 bases at V and 3 bases at J, leaving 8 bases unmatched. Germline loops: CDR1 KGHSH, CDR2 LQKENI. The chain's CDR3 is CASSPSQRGGRGANVLTF. CDR3 DNA sequence: TGTGCCAGCTCACCTTCCCAGCGGGGGGGCCGTGGGGCCAACGTCCTGACTTTC.

The V call is TRBV27, the J call TRBJ1-2; TRBD1 agrees at 7 bases. After removal of 5 bases from V and 5 bases from J, the junction contained 8 bases not matched to a gene. The germline gives CDR1 MNHEY, CDR2 SMNVEV (reference sequence). CDR3 length: 14 amino acids. CDR3 sequence (DNA): TGTGCCAGCAGTGGATCCGGGACAGCGTATGGCTACACCTTC. It encodes CASSGSGTAYGYTF.

The chain is built from TRBV28 and TRBJ1-2; 8 bases line up with TRBD1. Germline V gene data show CDR1 as MDHEN and CDR2 as SYDVKM. With 4 bases clipped from V and 1 base from J, the junction kept 5 bases outside the gene matches. This CDR3 spans 15 amino acids. This chain's CDR3 is CASSSQGAYNYGYTF. CDR3 in DNA: TGTGCCAGCAGTTCTCAGGGGGCTTATAACTATGGCTACACCTTC.

This chain connects TRBV30 to TRBJ1-5; D gene uncertain. The CDR3 loop spans 14 amino acids. The germline CDR1 and CDR2 sequences are GTSNPN and SVGIG (reference sequence). V was shortened by 0 bases and J by 3 bases, with 9 bases between the two germline ends. DNA of the CDR3: TGTGCCTGGAGTGTCGGGGTTTCCAATCAGCCCCAGCATTTT. Amino acid sequence: CAWSVGVSNQPQHF. Combining the CDR3 with reference TRBV30 and TRBJ1-5 gives the whole variable domain SQTIHQWPATLVQPVGSPLSLECTVEGTSNPNLYWYRQAAGRGLQLLFYSVGIGQISSEVPQNLSASRPQDRQFILSSKKLLLSDSGFYLCAWSVGVSNQPQHFGDGTRLSIL.

The V call is TRBV28, the J call TRBJ1-5, with 9 bases aligning to TRBD1. With 4 bases clipped from V and 5 bases from J, the junction kept 12 bases outside the gene matches. CDR3 length: 17 amino acids. Per the germline V gene, CDR1 is MDHEN and CDR2 is SYDVKM. CDR3 protein: CASSSQTGGFAYQPQHF. Here the CDR3 DNA reads TGTGCCAGCAGTTCCCAGACAGGGGGATTCGCTTATCAGCCCCAGCATTTT.

This clone came up a few times. The chain is built from TRBV29-1 and TRBJ2-5; 8 bases agree with TRBD2. The CDR3 extends over 14 amino acids. J lost 0 bases, V lost 7 bases, and 7 bases had no gene match. Looked up from germline, CDR1 is SQVTM and CDR2 is ANQGSEA. This CDR3 reads CSARGTSNQETQYF. In nucleotides, the CDR3 is TGCAGCGCGAGGGGGACTAGTAACCAAGAGACCCAGTACTTC.

The chain couples TRBV20-1 to TRBJ2-1; D might be TRBD2 (5 bases). This CDR3 spans 11 amino acids. Trimming took 5 bases from V and 15 from J, leaving 17 bases between them. The germline CDR1 and CDR2 sequences are DFQATT and SNEGSKA (reference sequence). The CDR3 spells CSAYGGASRFF. Written as DNA, the CDR3 is TGCAGTGCTTATGGAGGAGCGAGTCGGTTCTTC.

The chain couples TRBV19 to TRBJ2-7, with D possibly TRBD1 on 6 matching bases. The CDR3 consists of 15 residues. Trimming took off 3 bases at V and 1 base at J, with 13 bases between the two ends. Looked up from germline, CDR1 is LNHDA and CDR2 is SQIVND (reference sequence). This CDR3 is CASSIKGDGSYEQYF. CDR3 DNA sequence: TGTGCCAGTAGTATCAAGGGGGACGGGTCCTACGAGCAGTACTTC.

This clone was detected a few times. The chain uses TRBV7-3 and TRBJ2-2; maybe TRBD1 (6 bases). The V and J ends lost 0 bases and 2 bases respectively, with 10 bases between them. The germline V gene has CDR1 SGHTA and CDR2 FQGTGA. This CDR3 comprises 16 residues. CDR3 sequence reads: CASSLTVGANTGELFF. The CDR3 DNA reads TGTGCCAGCAGCTTAACTGTGGGGGCAAACACCGGGGAGCTGTTTTTT.

In its sample, this clone was seen once. This rearrangement joins TRBV19 to TRBJ1-1; D remains unclear. The V gene lost 6 bases and the J gene lost 0 bases, with 8 bases spanning the gap. CDR1 and CDR2 from the germline V gene are LNHDA and SQIVND (reference sequence). This CDR3 contains 13 residues. The CDR3 loop is CASRTTVNTEAFF. The CDR3, as DNA: TGTGCCAGTAGAACTACGGTGAACACTGAAGCTTTCTTT.

The count of this clone is one. V and J are TRBV27 and TRBJ2-7; D unresolved. V shed 3 bases and J shed 3 bases, with 3 bases lying between them. Germline V CDR1 and CDR2: MNHEY, SMNVEV (reference sequence). CDR3 length: 11 amino acids. The CDR3 spells CASSFNYEQYF. The CDR3 coding sequence is TGTGCCAGCAGTTTTAACTACGAGCAGTACTTC.

The chain links TRBV5-1 to TRBJ2-5; D perhaps matches TRBD1 (5 bases). The germline gives CDR1 SGHRS, CDR2 YFSETQ. The CDR3 contains 13 residues. V was shortened by 8 bases and J by 5 bases, with 16 bases between the two germline ends. CDR3 nucleotides: TGCGCCAGTGAGTCAGGACAAAAGGAGACCCAGTACTTC. Translation gives CASESGQKETQYF. Filled out from reference TRBV5-1 and TRBJ2-5, the complete variable domain reads KAGVTQTPRYLIKTRGQQVTLSCSPISGHRSVSWYQQTPGQGLQFLFEYFSETQRNKGNFPGRFSGRQFSNSRSEMNVSTLELGDSALYLCASESGQKETQYFGPGTRLLVL.

This chain links TRBV5-4 with TRBJ2-7; TRBD1 matches at 10 bases. Germline assignment: CDR1 SGHNT and CDR2 YYREEE (reference sequence). This CDR3 is 14 amino acids long. Germline trimming cut 3 bases from V and 3 bases from J; bases unmatched to any gene: 3. CDR3 DNA: TGTGCCAGCAGCTGGCGGGACAGGGGCTACGAGCAGTACTTC. This encodes CASSWRDRGYEQYF. The full variable domain, completed using reference TRBV5-4 and TRBJ2-7, is ETGVTQSPTHLIKTRGQQVTLRCSSQSGHNTVSWYQQALGQGPQFIFQYYREEENGRGNFPPRFSGLQFPNYSSELNVNALELDDSALYLCASSWRDRGYEQYFGPGTRLTVT.

The chain has TRBV4-3 and TRBJ2-3; 8 bases are a match to TRBD2. Trimming at V came to 0 bases and at J to 5 bases, leaving 13 bases not matched to a gene. Germline V lookup: CDR1 LGHNA, CDR2 YSLEER. The CDR3 is 18 amino acids. CDR3 coding DNA: TGCGCCAGCAGCCAAGAACCCCCGGGGAGCGGGGGAAGAGATACGCAGTATTTT. Its protein is CASSQEPPGSGGRDTQYF.

The V and J genes are TRBV18 and TRBJ2-2; possibly TRBD2 for D (5 bases). The CDR3 has 17 residues. CDR1 and CDR2 from the germline V gene are KGHSH and LQKENI. The V gene lost 3 bases and the J gene lost 2 bases, with 16 bases spanning the gap. CDR3 bases: TGTGCCAGCTCACCCGTCTTCCTAGGAGGTAACACCGGGGAGCTGTTTTTT. Translating gives CASSPVFLGGNTGELFF.

This clone occurred a few times. The chain employs TRBV5-1 and TRBJ1-3, with 7 bases identical to TRBD1. The CDR3 is made up of 15 amino acids. The germline V gene has CDR1 SGHRS and CDR2 YFSETQ. Unmatched junction bases numbered 2, after V lost 2 bases and J lost 0 bases. The CDR3 DNA is TGCGCCAGCAGCTTCGGGGACAGCTCTGGAAACACCATATATTTT. Amino acid sequence: CASSFGDSSGNTIYF.

This clone has a handful of counts. Its ends do not fully match the called genes, so a read error is possible. The V gene is TRBV7-9, the J gene TRBJ2-7; D unclear. Per the germline V gene, CDR1 is SEHNR and CDR2 is FQNEAQ (reference sequence). This CDR3 has 12 amino acids. The CDR3 bases are TGTTCCAGCAGCTTAGCAAGCGTGGAGCAGTACTTC. Its protein is CSSSLASVEQYF.

This chain uses TRBV29-1 with TRBJ2-5; D perhaps matches TRBD1 (6 bases). The CDR3 length is 13 residues. The germline V gene encodes CDR1 SQVTM and CDR2 ANQGSEA. Trimming removed 6 bases from V and 1 base from J, with 12 bases in between. The CDR3 sequence: CSVSTGTQETQYF. As DNA, the CDR3 is TGCAGCGTGAGCACAGGGACCCAAGAGACCCAGTACTTC.

The V and J genes are TRBV29-1 and TRBJ1-2; no firm D call. The V end lost 4 bases, the J end lost 4 bases, and 10 bases lay between the germline ends. CDR1 and CDR2 from the germline V gene are SQVTM and ANQGSEA. The CDR3 has 12 amino acids. Here the CDR3 DNA reads TGCAGCGTTGGGGCGTCGACCTATGGCTACACCTTC. Translated: CSVGASTYGYTF.

The chain links TRBV5-1 to TRBJ2-5; 11 bases line up with TRBD1. Germline CDR1 is SGHRS and CDR2 is YFSETQ. The V and J ends lost 4 bases and 1 base, in that order; junction bases with no gene match: 6. The CDR3 is made up of 16 amino acids. The CDR3 loop is CASSPWTGGGQETQYF. In DNA, the CDR3 is TGCGCCAGCAGCCCGTGGACAGGGGGCGGCCAAGAGACCCAGTACTTC.

Regarding this clone: Within the sample, other DNA sequences also encode this same CDR3. The J gene is TRBJ2-3, the V gene TRBV10-1; 7 bases fit TRBD2. The V and J ends lost 6 bases and 3 bases, in that order; junction bases with no gene match: 6. The CDR3 is 14 residues long. Germline CDR1 and CDR2: WNHNN and SYGVQD (reference sequence). Written as DNA, the CDR3 is TGCGCCAGCAGAGTAAGAGCGGGGACAGATACGCAGTATTTT. It encodes CASRVRAGTDTQYF.

V is TRBV5-1 and J is TRBJ2-3; 8 bases align to TRBD2. Germline assignment: CDR1 SGHRS and CDR2 YFSETQ. CDR3 length: 14 residues. The J segment lost 4 bases and the V segment lost 4 bases, leaving 5 bases of the junction unmatched. CDR3 protein: CASSAAGGADTQYF. CDR3 nucleotide sequence: TGCGCCAGCAGCGCCGCGGGGGGCGCAGATACGCAGTATTTT.

The rearrangement uses TRBV27 and TRBJ2-7; possible D gene TRBD2, 5 bases. The length of the CDR3 is 14 residues. CDR1 and CDR2 (germline): MNHEY, SMNVEV (reference sequence). V was pared by 8 bases and J by 0 bases, with 14 bases between. For the CDR3, the DNA is TGTGCCAGCCGGGAACGGGGTTTCTCCTACGAGCAGTACTTC. Its protein product is CASRERGFSYEQYF.

The V and J genes are TRBV7-2 and TRBJ2-5; 7 bases are shared with TRBD1. With V trimmed by 7 bases and J by 2 bases, 7 bases remained unmatched. CDR1 and CDR2 from the germline V gene are SGHTA and FQGNSA. The CDR3 is made up of 14 amino acids. CDR3 nucleotides: TGTGCCAGCACCCCTTCGACAGGGCAAGAGACCCAGTACTTC. Its protein product is CASTPSTGQETQYF.

This clone was detected once. Distinct nucleotide sequences in the sample also encode this CDR3. V usage is TRBV5-1 and J usage is TRBJ2-7, with TRBD1 identical over 7 bases. The germline gives CDR1 SGHRS, CDR2 YFSETQ. This CDR3 comprises 14 residues. V lost 0 bases, J lost 3 bases, and 3 bases stayed unmatched. CDR3 protein: CASSLGDRVYEQYF. In nucleotides, the CDR3 is TGCGCCAGCAGCTTGGGGGACAGAGTCTACGAGCAGTACTTC.